A single sample gave rise to the 8 T cell receptor beta chains below, sequenced in a study of circulating CD8 cells and anti-PD-1 response in melanoma. Using approximately 15 ng of total RNA, TCR libraries were made with the QIAseq Immune Repertoire TCR panel. TCRdb independently ran MiXCR on the reads; one entry per CDR3 protein. This table has several hundred distinct CDR3 sequences, around 6.1% appearing once. From live CD3+CD8+TCRalphabeta+ cells, four PD-1 and/or TIGIT subsets were sorted. The sequencing here drew on CD8+ T cells from PBMCs, taken at baseline or after one month of anti-PD-1 therapy (not recorded which). These receptors were taken from a human donor with melanoma.

The chain is built from TRBV2 and TRBJ2-2; D gene uncertain. V was trimmed by 5 bases and J by 3 bases, leaving 7 bases between them. Germline V lookup: CDR1 SNHLY, CDR2 FYNNEI. The CDR3 contains 13 residues. The CDR3 reads CASSNDHTGELFF. For the CDR3, the DNA is TGTGCCAGCAGTAACGACCACACCGGGGAGCTGTTTTTT.

By share of the sample, this clonotype is large (0.1 to 1%). This chain links TRBV29-1 with TRBJ2-7; 8 nucleotides line up with TRBD1. The CDR3 sequence is 12 residues long. Trimming took 4 bases from V and 6 from J; bases not matched to a gene: 5. In germline, CDR1 is SQVTM, CDR2 ANQGSEA. The chain's CDR3 is CSVVRGTGEQYF. The CDR3 nucleotides are TGCAGCGTTGTTCGGGGGACAGGCGAGCAGTACTTC.

By sample fraction, this clonotype is large. The CDR3 here is CASSSMNTGELFF. As DNA, the CDR3 is TGTGCCAGCAGTTCGATGAACACCGGGGAGCTGTTTTTT. The chain couples TRBV6-6 to TRBJ2-2; D gene ambiguous. The CDR3 has 13 residues. In germline, CDR1 is MNHNY, CDR2 SVGAGI (reference sequence). Trimming took 4 bases from V and 1 from J, leaving 4 bases between them.

There are a few counts of this clonotype. V is TRBV28 and J is TRBJ1-2; 7 nucleotides align to TRBD1. CDR1 and CDR2 (germline): MDHEN, SYDVKM. J lost 3 bases, V lost 5 bases, and 6 bases had no gene match. This CDR3 contains 14 residues. This CDR3 is CASSIPGGYYGYTF. CDR3 sequence (DNA): TGTGCCAGCAGTATACCAGGGGGGTACTATGGCTACACCTTC.

This clonotype was detected a few times. This chain joins TRBV4-1 and TRBJ1-2; TRBD1 aligns across 7 bases. Germline values: CDR1 MGHRA, CDR2 YSYEKL. The trim removed 4 bases at V and 4 bases at J, leaving 12 bases unmatched. CDR3 length equals 16 residues. In DNA, the CDR3 is TGCGCCAGCAGCCGAGTTGAAGGGGGCGGCGGCTATGGCTACACCTTC. Protein product: CASSRVEGGGGYGYTF.

A remark on this clonotype: This may arise from a read error, as a much more abundant clone is one base away. This sequence joins TRBV21-1 and TRBJ2-5. TRBV21-1 is listed as a pseudogene. The CDR3 consists of 14 residues. Written as DNA, the CDR3 is TGTGCCAGCAGCAAAACAAGCTACCCAGAGACCCAGTACTTC. Translating gives CASSKTSYPETQYF.

Sample share makes this clonotype medium-sized (0.01 to 0.1%). The V gene is TRBV19, the J gene TRBJ2-7; D possibly corresponds to TRBD2 (6 bases). CDR3 size: 14 residues. CDR1 and CDR2 (germline): LNHDA, SQIVND (reference sequence). Trimming shortened V by 3 bases and J by 0 bases, and 9 bases separated the two germline ends. The DNA of the CDR3 is TGTGCCAGTAGTATGTACGGGAGCTCCTACGAGCAGTACTTC. It yields the protein CASSMYGSSYEQYF.

This clonotype was recorded a few times. The chain couples TRBV20-1 to TRBJ2-7; D gene uncertain. V was shortened by 1 base and J by 4 bases, with 11 bases between the two germline ends. Germline V lookup: CDR1 DFQATT, CDR2 SNEGSKA (reference sequence). CDR3 length: 13 residues. CDR3 loop: CSARGGSDYEQYF. In DNA form, the CDR3 reads TGCAGTGCTAGAGGTGGCTCTGATTACGAGCAGTACTTC.